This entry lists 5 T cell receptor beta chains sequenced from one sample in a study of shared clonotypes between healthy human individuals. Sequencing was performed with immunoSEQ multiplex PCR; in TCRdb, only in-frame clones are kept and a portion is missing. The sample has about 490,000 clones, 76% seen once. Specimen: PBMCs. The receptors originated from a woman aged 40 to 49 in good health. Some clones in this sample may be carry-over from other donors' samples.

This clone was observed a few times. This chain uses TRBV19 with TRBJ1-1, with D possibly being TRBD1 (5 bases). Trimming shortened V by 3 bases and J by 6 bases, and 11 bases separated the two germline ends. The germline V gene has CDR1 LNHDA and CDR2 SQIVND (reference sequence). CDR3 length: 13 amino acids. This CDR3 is CASSMTQGPEAFF. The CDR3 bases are TGTGCCAGTAGTATGACGCAGGGCCCTGAAGCTTTCTTT.

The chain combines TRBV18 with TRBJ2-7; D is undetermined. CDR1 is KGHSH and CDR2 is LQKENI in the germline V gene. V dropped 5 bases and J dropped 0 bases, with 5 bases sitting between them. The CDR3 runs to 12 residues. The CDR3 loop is CASSASSYEQYF. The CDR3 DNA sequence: TGTGCCAGCTCAGCTAGCTCCTACGAGCAGTACTTC.

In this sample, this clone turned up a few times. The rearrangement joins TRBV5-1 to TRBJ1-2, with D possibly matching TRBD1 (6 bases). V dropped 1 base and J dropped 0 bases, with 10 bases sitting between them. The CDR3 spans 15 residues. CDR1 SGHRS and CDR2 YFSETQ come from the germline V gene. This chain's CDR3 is CASSLLGGPNYGYTF. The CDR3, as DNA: TGCGCCAGCAGCTTGTTAGGGGGTCCTAACTATGGCTACACCTTC.

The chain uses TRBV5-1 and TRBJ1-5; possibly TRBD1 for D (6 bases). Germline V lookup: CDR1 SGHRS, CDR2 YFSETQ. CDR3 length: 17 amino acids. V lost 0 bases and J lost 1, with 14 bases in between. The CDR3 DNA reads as TGCGCCAGCAGCTTGGGTCCTACAGGGTTCAGCAATCAGCCCCAGCATTTT. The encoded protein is CASSLGPTGFSNQPQHF.

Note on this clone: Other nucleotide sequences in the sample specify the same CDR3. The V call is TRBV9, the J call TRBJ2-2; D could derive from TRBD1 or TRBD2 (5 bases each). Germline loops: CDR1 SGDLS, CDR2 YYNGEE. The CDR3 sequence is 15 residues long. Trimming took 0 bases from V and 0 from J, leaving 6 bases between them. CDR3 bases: TGTGCCAGCAGCGTAGCGGGACCGAACACCGGGGAGCTGTTTTTT. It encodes CASSVAGPNTGELFF.